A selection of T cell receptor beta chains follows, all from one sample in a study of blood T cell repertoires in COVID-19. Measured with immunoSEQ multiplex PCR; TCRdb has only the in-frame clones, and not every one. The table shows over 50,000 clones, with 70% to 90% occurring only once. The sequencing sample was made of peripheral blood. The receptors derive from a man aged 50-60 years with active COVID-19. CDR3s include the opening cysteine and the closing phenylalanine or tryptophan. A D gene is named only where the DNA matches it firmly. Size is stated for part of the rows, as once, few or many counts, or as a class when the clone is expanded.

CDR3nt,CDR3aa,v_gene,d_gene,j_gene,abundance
TGTGCCAGCAGCCTCCGGGGGACAGGAAGTGCAGAAGAGCAGTACTTC,CASSLRGTGSAEEQYF,TRBV6-2/TRBV6-3,TRBD1,TRBJ2-7,NA
TGTGCCAGCAGCGTAGGTTCTAGCGGGGGGGCCCAAGAGACCCAGTACTTC,CASSVGSSGGAQETQYF,TRBV9,TRBD2,TRBJ2-5,NA
TGTGCCAGCAGCGCCCGACTGTCCTCTGGGGCCAACGTCCTGACTTTC,CASSARLSSGANVLTF,TRBV9,NA,TRBJ2-6,NA
TGTGCCAGCAGTGACGGGACAGGGGGTCATAATTCACCCCTCCACTTT,CASSDGTGGHNSPLHF,TRBV2,TRBD1,TRBJ1-6,NA
TGCAGCGTTGAGTTTACAGGCATCTCTGGAAACACCATATATTTT,CSVEFTGISGNTIYF,TRBV29-1,NA,TRBJ1-3,NA
TGCGCCAGCAGCTACATCGGACCGGAGGCCACAGATACGCAGTATTTT,CASSYIGPEATDTQYF,TRBV5-1,NA,TRBJ2-3,NA
TGTGCCAGCAGCCCGAAGCGGGGGGCCGTCGGGGAGCTGTTTTTT,CASSPKRGAVGELFF,TRBV3-1/TRBV3-2,TRBD2,TRBJ2-2,NA
TGTGCCAGTAGTCCCGGTGGAGGGGGCTTGAGCTATGGCTACACCTTC,CASSPGGGGLSYGYTF,TRBV19,TRBD1,TRBJ1-2,NA
TGTGCCAGCTCCGGGGCAGCGGGGGGTCCTAATACGCAGTATTTT,CASSGAAGGPNTQYF,TRBV6-5,TRBD2,TRBJ2-3,NA
TGTGCCAGCAGTACAGAGAGCAATCAGCCCCAGCATTTT,CASSTESNQPQHF,TRBV6-4,NA,TRBJ1-5,NA
TGTGCCAGCAGTAGACAGGGTTCCCAAGAGACCCAGTACTTC,CASSRQGSQETQYF,TRBV2,TRBD1,TRBJ2-5,NA
TGTGCCAGCATCTGGCTAGCGGGGGAAGCAGATACGCAGTATTTT,CASIWLAGEADTQYF,TRBV6-5,TRBD2,TRBJ2-3,once
TGCAGCGGGAAGGGCGGTAGTAGAACTAGCGGGCACACCGGGGAGCTGTTTTTT,CSGKGGSRTSGHTGELFF,TRBV29-1,TRBD2,TRBJ2-2,NA
TGCAGTGCTAGTTGGGGGCCCTATCAGCCCCAGCATTTT,CSASWGPYQPQHF,TRBV20-1,NA,TRBJ1-5,NA
TGTGCCAGCAGCTTGCAGGGGGATGGGCAGTACTTC,CASSLQGDGQYF,TRBV5-5,TRBD1,TRBJ2-7,NA
TGCGCCAGCAGCCCCGCTAGCGGGGGAATACGCGGGGAGCTGTTTTTT,CASSPASGGIRGELFF,TRBV5-1,TRBD2,TRBJ2-2,NA
TGCGCCAGCAGCCAAGATAAAGGGACAGGGCTTGGCTACACCTTC,CASSQDKGTGLGYTF,TRBV4-3,TRBD1,TRBJ1-2,NA
TGTGCCAGCAGTTACTCGAGAGGTGGAGGGGCGAAGGGCTACACCTTC,CASSYSRGGGAKGYTF,TRBV6-5,NA,TRBJ1-2,NA
TGCAGCGTTGCAGGGGGCGGGTCTCCGAAGGGTGAGCAGTTCTTC,CSVAGGGSPKGEQFF,TRBV29-1,TRBD1,TRBJ2-1,NA
TGTGCCAGCACCAGGGAGGGCGAGCAGTACTTC,CASTREGEQYF,TRBV2,TRBD2,TRBJ2-7,few
TGTGCCAGTAGTACAACCGGGACTACCTACGAGCAGTACTTC,CASSTTGTTYEQYF,TRBV19,TRBD2,TRBJ2-7,NA
TGTGCCAGCAGTTTAGCCTCAGTCTATGGCTACACCTTC,CASSLASVYGYTF,TRBV12-3/TRBV12-4,NA,TRBJ1-2,NA
TGTGCCAGCAGCTCCAATTTGAGAGGGCCTGAGCAGTTCTTC,CASSSNLRGPEQFF,TRBV7-6,NA,TRBJ2-1,NA
TGTGCCAGCTCGGACAGAAACTATGGCTACACCTTC,CASSDRNYGYTF,TRBV28,NA,TRBJ1-2,NA
TGTGCCAGCAGCCTCCTCGACAGTGAAGCTTTCTTT,CASSLLDSEAFF,TRBV6-6,NA,TRBJ1-1,NA
TGTGCCAGCAGCTTAAGGCGGGGGGGAACACAAAGGGATGAGCAGTTCTTC,CASSLRRGGTQRDEQFF,TRBV7-2,TRBD2,TRBJ2-1,NA
TGTGCCACCAGCACCTTAGCGGGGGCCGACGCGAACGGCATTCAGTACTTC,CATSTLAGADANGIQYF,TRBV15,TRBD2,TRBJ2-4,NA
TGTGCCAGCAAACAGGGGACAGCCTCGAATGAAAAACTGTTTTTT,CASKQGTASNEKLFF,TRBV6-5,TRBD1,TRBJ1-4,NA
TGCAGTGCTAGAGTAGGGGATGAGCAGTTCTTC,CSARVGDEQFF,TRBV20-1,NA,TRBJ2-1,NA
TGTGCCAGCAGCAAAGGGACTGATAATCAGCCCCAGCATTTT,CASSKGTDNQPQHF,TRBV3-1/TRBV3-2,NA,TRBJ1-5,NA
TGTGCCAGCAGTGAAGTATCACAGGGCCCAGGTGAGCAGTACTTC,CASSEVSQGPGEQYF,TRBV2,NA,TRBJ2-7,NA